Each of the 8 T cell receptor beta chains below was sequenced from the same sample in a study of control samples from healthy donors and cancer patients. Assay used: immunoSEQ multiplex PCR; TCRdb lists only in-frame clones, some missing. This sample carries just over 150,000 clones, roughly 92% of them seen once, and the ten largest clones take 2% to 2.5%. Sequencing was carried out using blood. The receptors shown here come from a man aged 45 to 65 in good health.

This clone appeared once. The J gene is TRBJ2-1, the V gene TRBV29-1; 9 bases are a match to TRBD2. Germline V gene sequence: CDR1 SQVTM, CDR2 ANQGSEA. The CDR3 runs 11 residues. Losses at the gene ends were 6 bases for V and 10 bases for J; bases not matched to a gene: 4. CDR3 residues: CSVALAGEQFF. The CDR3 DNA reads as TGCAGCGTAGCTCTAGCGGGAGAGCAGTTCTTC.

The gene calls are TRBV28 and TRBJ1-2; D remains unclear. V was shortened by 3 bases and J by 5 bases, with 13 bases between the two germline ends. The germline V gene has CDR1 MDHEN and CDR2 SYDVKM. This CDR3 is built from 14 residues. CDR3 residues: CASSFPTPPYGYTF. The DNA of the CDR3 is TGTGCCAGCAGTTTCCCGACACCTCCATATGGCTACACCTTC.

This chain links TRBV2 with TRBJ2-1; D remains ambiguous. Trimming removed 5 bases at V and 6 bases at J, with 17 bases between. This CDR3 spans 15 amino acids. CDR1 and CDR2 (germline): SNHLY, FYNNEI. CDR3 nucleotide sequence: TGTGCCAGCAGTCCTTATTTAGCTGGTTTCAATGAGCAGTTCTTC. It specifies CASSPYLAGFNEQFF.

The rearrangement links TRBV24-1 to TRBJ2-1; 7 nucleotides match TRBD2. Unmatched junction bases numbered 7, after V lost 7 bases and J lost 2 bases. CDR3 size: 15 residues. The germline gives CDR1 KGHDR, CDR2 SFDVKD. The CDR3 spells CATRNSGSTYNEQFF. In nucleotides, the CDR3 is TGTGCCACCAGAAATAGCGGGTCTACCTACAATGAGCAGTTCTTC.

The chain uses TRBV30 and TRBJ2-5; TRBD2 is a possible D gene (5 bases). The length of the CDR3 is 15 residues. The V and J ends lost 5 bases and 1 base respectively, with 17 bases between them. Germline CDR1 and CDR2: GTSNPN and SVGIG (reference sequence). CDR3 sequence: CAWRLQGRGQETQYF. CDR3 DNA sequence: TGTGCCTGGCGCCTGCAAGGTCGGGGCCAAGAGACCCAGTACTTC.

This chain links TRBV5-4 with TRBJ2-7, with TRBD1 matching over 7 bases. Germline loops: CDR1 SGHNT, CDR2 YYREEE (reference sequence). The CDR3 spans 14 residues. V lost 0 bases to trimming and J lost 2 bases; unmatched junction nucleotides: 2. The CDR3 DNA follows: TGTGCCAGCAGCTTGGTGGGACAGACCTACGAGCAGTACTTC. Amino acids: CASSLVGQTYEQYF. Full variable domain (remainder filled in from reference TRBV5-4 and TRBJ2-7): ETGVTQSPTHLIKTRGQQVTLRCSSQSGHNTVSWYQQALGQGPQFIFQYYREEENGRGNFPPRFSGLQFPNYSSELNVNALELDDSALYLCASSLVGQTYEQYFGPGTRLTVT.

The CDR3 region has the DNA TGTGCCATCAGTGAGTCGGGACCGGGGGAGACCCAGTACTTC. This translates into CAISESGPGETQYF. V is TRBV10-3 and J is TRBJ2-5; D could derive from TRBD1 or TRBD2 (5 bases each). The germline gives CDR1 ENHRY, CDR2 SYGVKD. This CDR3 comprises 14 residues. Between the trimmed V and J ends, which lost 0 bases and 5 bases, there was a span of 10 bases.

This chain connects TRBV4-2 to TRBJ2-5, with 12 bases matching TRBD1. The CDR3 sequence is 15 residues long. Trimming took 3 bases from V and 3 from J; bases not matched to a gene: 2. Looked up from germline, CDR1 is LGHNA and CDR2 is YNFKEQ. Here the CDR3 reads CASSQGQGAEETQYF. The CDR3 DNA reads TGTGCCAGCAGCCAGGGACAGGGGGCCGAAGAGACCCAGTACTTC.